This TCR beta chain was sequenced during a study of cytomegalovirus exposure and HLA in healthy donors (dated 2017 in TCRdb). The study in broad terms: An earlier analysis of several hundred of the donors reported about 250 Gb of sequence data and around 110 million unique TCR beta sequences from some 180 million T cells. Approximately 300 gigabases of sequencing data and roughly 90 million unique TCR sequences were included in an early release covering 550 to 650 HLA-typed donors. Of the 398 genotyped donors, 70% to 90% were placed in the genetic ancestry cluster associated with self-reported Caucasian donors. The study aimed to test whether signatures of past pathogen exposure could be identified by cataloging public T cell receptors. The T cell repertoires of 666 subjects were profiled by immunosequencing and related to cytomegalovirus serostatus. In addition to the first cohort of several hundred subjects, a separate validation cohort of 120 different subjects was used. High-throughput TCR immunosequencing, statistical association of individual TCRs with disease status, and machine learning were combined to predict cytomegalovirus infection status. A later analysis re-analyzed previously published TCR beta repertoires from 666 donors and added high-resolution HLA genotyping to study TCR occurrence patterns. Rather than drawing on any new phenotypic data, the later analysis identified candidate immune exposures from TCR beta sequences and the way those sequences occurred across donors. In an earlier analysis of over 550 of the donors, high-throughput TCR beta sequencing was used to judge whether each TCR beta V gene segment behaved as functional or pseudogenic. Donor age, sex, ethnicity and CMV serostatus were compiled together with the repertoire data. In a later genetic analysis, genome-wide SNP genotypes for about three fifths of the 666 donors were used, and that subset was treated as a discovery cohort. All discovery cohort repertoires had been generated on a single sequencing platform. Class I and class II HLA loci were covered by the typing at four-digit resolution. The number of donors typed differed by locus, with about 620-630 for A, B, C, DRB1 and DQB1, approximately 500 for DQA1, over 600 for DPA1, and roughly 450 for DPB1. Four to six DR-DQ haplotypes were handled as single units for association and clustering, since linkage in the cohort was strong. Among around 400 genotyped donors of the cohort, an average of approximately 240,000 unique TCR beta nucleotide sequences were sequenced per donor, roughly 20% of them non-productive.

Library preparation employed the immunoSEQ multiplex PCR assay. For the multiplex PCR, a mixture combining 60 forward primers for TCR Vbeta segments and 13 reverse primers for TCR Jbeta segments was used. The CDR3 region of rearranged TCR beta genes was amplified from genomic DNA with a multiplex PCR assay. The Illumina HiSeq System was used to sequence the amplified TCR beta libraries as 87-base-pair reads. In the source study's methods: Across the roughly 640 repertoires, a later analysis counted 80 million or so unique TCR beta chains, approximately 10 million of which were shared by at least two donors. To remove PCR and sequencing errors, raw reads were error-corrected and collapsed into unique sequences using a nearest-neighbor algorithm that merged closely related sequences. Alignment of CDR3 sequences to IMGT reference sequences was used to assign V, D and J gene segments. For a sequence to be retained, a match of at least six nucleotides to both a V gene segment and a J gene segment was required. A rearrangement was called productive if the CDR3 had no stop codons and remained in frame with V and J, and every other rearrangement was called non-productive. Following IMGT convention, CDR3 was defined as the stretch from the second conserved V-encoded cysteine up to the conserved J-encoded phenylalanine. The earlier analysis of some 600 of the donors excluded sequences that lacked an unambiguous match to a single V gene segment. In an earlier analysis of around 600 of the donors, V segments were called functional above 56.7% productive rearrangements and were called segregating when the between-donor standard deviation exceeded 5%. To diagnose cytomegalovirus status from the catalog of TCR beta chain sequences, a statistical classification framework was built. In a later analysis, TCR nucleotide sequences were compared against IMGT/GENE-DB human TR gene sequences so that V and J genes could be assigned. A later analysis assigned CDR3 sequences and most-parsimonious VDJ recombination scenarios with the TCRdist pipeline. A later analysis defined each TCR beta chain by its CDR3 amino acid sequence plus V-gene family, and excluded reads lacking a unique V-gene family. In a later analysis, 450 to 600 highly shared, low-generation-probability nucleotide sequences were removed to address suspected cross-contamination and a sequencing artifact. A later analysis calculated a clonal expansion index for each public chain from normalized within-repertoire ranks of inferred template counts. In a later analysis, generation probabilities were computed with a VDJ recombination model fitted to out-of-frame rearrangements, and the resulting probabilities were checked against IGoR. A later analysis scored TCR-TCR, TCR-HLA and TCR-CMV co-occurrence with hypergeometric tests, applying a repertoire-size bias correction to TCR pairs. A later analysis estimated false discovery rates by permuting HLA or CMV assignments 20 times. A later analysis grouped co-occurring TCRs with DBSCAN, adding TCRdist sequence similarity when clustering within HLA-allele-positive subsets. Co-occurrence clustering excluded repertoires with fewer than 30,000 or more than 120,000 public chains, plus five with anomalous nucleotide sharing. TCRdb took this table from immuneACCESS and kept in-frame rearrangements with V and J called. Such tables lack part of the clones; where checked against another copy, unresolved V genes explain under half of the gap, and the rest is unexplained. V, J and clone size are those of that table, while D and trimming were read from the DNA. Present in this sample are 200,000 to 250,000 clones, 76% of which were seen just once. Jointly, the top ten make up approximately 0.63% of the sample.

Broad study findings and their caveats: A further reported finding was that TCR beta sequences accurately predicted the HLA-A and HLA-B alleles for most subjects in the first cohort. In a later analysis, several top co-occurrence clusters were reported to appear linked to parvovirus B19, influenza, CMV and Epstein-Barr virus. Correlated functional status among segregating V segments might be attributable to linkage disequilibrium, but an unknown experimental factor could not be ruled out. When HLA alleles, especially DR and DQ, strongly co-occurred, attributing TCR associations to individual alleles was difficult. In a later analysis, the rate of TCR association differed among HLA loci, with DRB1 alleles having the most associated TCRs and HLA-C alleles having the fewest. Sequencing depth was assumed to be roughly uniform across donors in the presence/absence analyses, though that assumption may not hold. In the study, about 150 TCR beta chains were listed as associated with cytomegalovirus. Across donors, most TCR sequences were observed very rarely, whereas some public TCRs were present in many individuals. According to a later analysis, most CMV-associated TCR beta chains appeared to be HLA-restricted, and the HLA associations seemed to be driven largely by CMV exposure. The only immune exposure information available for the cohort was CMV serostatus. V-gene and J-gene trimming of TCR beta chains was associated with a missense DCLRE1C variant in a later genetic analysis, and the association was replicated in an independent cohort. Some IMGT-functional V segments, including TRBV6-2 and TRBV6-3, could not be distinguished by the 87-base-pair reads and were therefore excluded. In this cohort, only TCR beta chains were sequenced, and detectable features were limited by the absence of alpha or paired-chain data. Broadly in line with IMGT annotations, most TCR beta V segments showed up in productive rearrangements about 90% or about 30% of the time in an earlier analysis of several hundred of the donors. The authors suggested that the approach could potentially be generalized to other disease states and immunological phenotypes. In a later genetic analysis, fewer N-insertions in productive TCRs were reported among donors in an Asian-associated ancestry cluster than the roughly 710-donor mean. In a later analysis, HLA-associated TCR beta chains were found to be more clonally expanded and to have lower generation probabilities than equally common non-associated chains. A group of highly shared sequence variants was considered likely to be a technical artifact of the sequencing pipeline. A few of the identified cytomegalovirus-associated TCR beta chains were confirmed in vitro to be specific for cytomegalovirus antigens. Specific HLA alleles were associated with some 15,000 TCR beta sequences at a false discovery rate of 0.05 in a later analysis. Because HLA typing was missing for some donors at each locus, association tests included only the typed subset. The earlier analysis of a few hundred of the donors excluded seventeen rarely observed V segments, including chromosome 9 orphons, because counts were too low. Cytomegalovirus status was reported to be diagnosed by the classifier with high specificity and sensitivity in both the original and validation cohorts.

From V the trimming removes 4 bases and from J it removes 2 bases, while the gene matches leave 6 bases of the junction unaccounted for. The germline V gene (reference sequence) yields SGHNT for CDR1 and YYREEE for CDR2. Taken from cysteine to phenylalanine, the CDR3 has 15 residues. Just the 45-base CDR3 DNA is kept, in frame starting at base 1. This clone came up a few times. Which antigen it targets is not known. The record has no base qualities; no much larger clone is one base away. In total, fewer than 750 healthy bone marrow donors made up the cohort. Cohort members were all nominally healthy when sampled, although unrecorded immune exposures were likely present. The donor tested CMV seronegative, placing the donor among the roughly 340 seronegative members of the cohort. A peripheral blood sample was collected from each donor, and TCR beta sequencing was performed on peripheral blood mononuclear cells. The Qiagen DNeasy Blood Extraction Kit was used to extract genomic DNA from the blood cell samples.

The sequence joins TRBV5-4 to TRBJ2-7; 10 central bases correspond to TRBD1. This clonotype was obtained from a man aged 18 to 35 in good health and CMV-seronegative. The sequenced sample consisted of PBMCs. For the CDR3, the sequence is CASSLPGTGAYEQYF. In nucleotide form, the sequence is TGTGCCAGCAGCCTTCCCGGGACAGGGGCCTACGAGCAGTACTTC.